This T cell receptor (beta chain) derives from a study of shared clonotypes between healthy human individuals. Across the study: Those who served as donors were a couple of women and a few men between the ages of 18 and 49. Three plates were used per donor for CD4 naive, three for CD4 memory, two for CD8 naive and one for CD8 memory.

Some clones are missing from TCRdb's copy, which holds only in-frame ones; the method was immunoSEQ multiplex PCR. Counted here are about 1 million clones, about 75% occurring once; the ten biggest clones make up 1.4% to 1.5%. Germline V gene data show CDR1 as KGHSH and CDR2 as LQKENI. This CDR3 has 16 amino acids. V dropped 4 bases and J dropped 0; count of bases not matched to a gene: 8. Comments on this clone: Its antigen is as yet unknown.

Findings and caveats of the study: Shared clonotypes across all four donors exceeded non-shared ones in generation probability. Clonotype sharing among donors, it was expected, would be affected by sequencing depth.

The chain couples TRBV18 to TRBJ2-7; 8 bases match TRBD1. This TCR was sampled from a man aged 18 to 30 in good health. Specimen: memory CD4+ T cells sorted from blood. Indicated subset: CD45RA-negative fraction. The CDR3 DNA is TGTGCCAGCTCACAGGGACAGGCGCTGAACTCCTACGAGCAGTACTTC. Amino acids: CASSQGQALNSYEQYF.